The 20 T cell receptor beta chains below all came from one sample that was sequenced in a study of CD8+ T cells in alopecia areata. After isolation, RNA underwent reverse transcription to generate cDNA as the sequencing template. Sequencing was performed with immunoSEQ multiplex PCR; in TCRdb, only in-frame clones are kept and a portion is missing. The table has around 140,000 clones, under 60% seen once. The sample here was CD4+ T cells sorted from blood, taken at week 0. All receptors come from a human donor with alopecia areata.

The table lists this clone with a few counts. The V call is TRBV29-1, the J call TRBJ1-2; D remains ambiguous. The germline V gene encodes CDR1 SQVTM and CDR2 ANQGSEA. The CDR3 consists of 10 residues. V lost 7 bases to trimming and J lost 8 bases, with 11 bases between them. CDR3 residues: CSALSGGYTF. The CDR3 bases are TGCAGCGCCCTCTCCGGCGGCTACACCTTC. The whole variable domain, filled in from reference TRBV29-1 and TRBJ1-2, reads SAVISQKPSRDICQRGTSLTIQCQVDSQVTMMFWYRQQPGQSLTLIATANQGSEATYESGFVIDKFPISRPNLTFSTLTVSNMSPEDSSIYLCSALSGGYTFGSGTRLTVV.

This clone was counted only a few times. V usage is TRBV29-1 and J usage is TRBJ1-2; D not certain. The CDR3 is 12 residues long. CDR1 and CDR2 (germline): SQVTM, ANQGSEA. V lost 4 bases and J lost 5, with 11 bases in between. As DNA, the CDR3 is TGCAGCGTTGCGGACGGCCCATATGGCTACACCTTC. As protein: CSVADGPYGYTF.

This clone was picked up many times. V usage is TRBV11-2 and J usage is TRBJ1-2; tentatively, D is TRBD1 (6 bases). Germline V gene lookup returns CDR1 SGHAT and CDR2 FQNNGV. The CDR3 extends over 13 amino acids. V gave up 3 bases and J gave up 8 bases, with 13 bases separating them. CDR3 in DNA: TGTGCCAGCAGCTTGAGGCTGCAGGGGGGCTACACCTTC. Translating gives CASSLRLQGGYTF.

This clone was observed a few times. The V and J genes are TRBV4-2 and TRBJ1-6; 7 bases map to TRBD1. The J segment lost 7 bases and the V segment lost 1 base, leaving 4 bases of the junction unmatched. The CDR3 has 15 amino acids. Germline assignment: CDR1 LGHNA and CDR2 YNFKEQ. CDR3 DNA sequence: TGTGCCAGCAGCCAAGGGACAGGTTTAAATTCACCCCTCCACTTT. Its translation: CASSQGTGLNSPLHF.

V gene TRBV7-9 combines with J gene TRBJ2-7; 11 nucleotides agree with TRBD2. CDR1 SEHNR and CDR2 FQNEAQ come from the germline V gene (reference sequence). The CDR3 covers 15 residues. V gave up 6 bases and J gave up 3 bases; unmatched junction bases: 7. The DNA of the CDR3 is TGTGCCAGCAGGACTAGCGGGGCAGAGGGCTACGAGCAGTACTTC. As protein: CASRTSGAEGYEQYF.

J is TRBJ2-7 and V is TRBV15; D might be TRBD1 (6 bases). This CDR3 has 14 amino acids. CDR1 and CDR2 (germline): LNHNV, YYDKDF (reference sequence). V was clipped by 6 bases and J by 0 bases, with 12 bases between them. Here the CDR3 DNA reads TGTGCCACCAGTAGCCAGGGGCCCTCCTACGAGCAGTACTTC. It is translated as CATSSQGPSYEQYF.

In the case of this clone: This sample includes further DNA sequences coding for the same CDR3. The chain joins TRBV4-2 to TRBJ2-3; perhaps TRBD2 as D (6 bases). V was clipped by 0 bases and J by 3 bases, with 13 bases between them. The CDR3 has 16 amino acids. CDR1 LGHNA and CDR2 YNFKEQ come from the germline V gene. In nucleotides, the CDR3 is TGTGCCAGCAGCCAAGATCGAGGCGGGGTTACAGATACGCAGTATTTT. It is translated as CASSQDRGGVTDTQYF.

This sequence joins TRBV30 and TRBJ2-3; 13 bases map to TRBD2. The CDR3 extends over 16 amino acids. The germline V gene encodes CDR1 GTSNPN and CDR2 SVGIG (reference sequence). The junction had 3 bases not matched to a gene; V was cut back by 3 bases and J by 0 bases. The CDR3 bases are TGTGCCTGGAGACTAGCGGGGGGGACTAGCACAGATACGCAGTATTTT. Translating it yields CAWRLAGGTSTDTQYF.

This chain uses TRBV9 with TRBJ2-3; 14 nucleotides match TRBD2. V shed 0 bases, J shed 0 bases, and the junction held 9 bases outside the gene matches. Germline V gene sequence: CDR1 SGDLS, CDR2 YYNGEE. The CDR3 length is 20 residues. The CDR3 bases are TGTGCCAGCAGCGTAGCCCCAGGGACTAGCGGGGGCTTTAGCACAGATACGCAGTATTTT. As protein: CASSVAPGTSGGFSTDTQYF.

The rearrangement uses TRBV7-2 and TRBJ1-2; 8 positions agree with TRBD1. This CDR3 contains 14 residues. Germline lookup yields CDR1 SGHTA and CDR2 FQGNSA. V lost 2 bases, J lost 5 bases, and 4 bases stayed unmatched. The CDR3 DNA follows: TGTGCCAGCAGCTTAACCACAGGGGGTTATGGCTACACCTTC. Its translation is CASSLTTGGYGYTF.

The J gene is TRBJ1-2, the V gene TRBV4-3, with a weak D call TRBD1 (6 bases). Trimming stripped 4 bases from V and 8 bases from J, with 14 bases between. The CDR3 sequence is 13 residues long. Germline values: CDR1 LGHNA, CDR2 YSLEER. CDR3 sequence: CASSRSGGRGYTF. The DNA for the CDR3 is TGCGCCAGCAGCCGATCTGGGGGCAGAGGCTACACCTTC.

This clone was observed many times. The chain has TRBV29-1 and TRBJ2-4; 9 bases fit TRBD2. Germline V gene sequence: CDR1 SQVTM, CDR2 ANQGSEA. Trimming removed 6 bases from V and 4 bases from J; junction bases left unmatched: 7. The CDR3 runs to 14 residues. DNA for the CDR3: TGCAGCGTCGTAGCGGGGGCTTTGAAAAACATTCAGTACTTC. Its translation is CSVVAGALKNIQYF.

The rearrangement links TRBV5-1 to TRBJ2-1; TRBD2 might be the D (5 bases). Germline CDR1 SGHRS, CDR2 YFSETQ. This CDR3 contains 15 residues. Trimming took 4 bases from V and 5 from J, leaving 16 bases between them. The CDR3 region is CASSPAGPRDNEQFF. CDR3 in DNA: TGCGCCAGCAGCCCGGCGGGCCCCCGGGACAATGAGCAGTTCTTC.

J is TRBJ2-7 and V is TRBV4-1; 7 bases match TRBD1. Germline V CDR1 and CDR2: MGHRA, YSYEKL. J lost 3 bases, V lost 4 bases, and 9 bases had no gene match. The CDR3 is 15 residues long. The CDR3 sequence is CASSRSGTAYYEQYF. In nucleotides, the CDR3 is TGCGCCAGCAGCCGTAGTGGGACAGCGTACTACGAGCAGTACTTC.

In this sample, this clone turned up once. As DNA, the CDR3 is TGCAGCGCCCAGCCAGCGGGCAGGGAGACCCAGTACTTC. Its translation: CSAQPAGRETQYF. V is TRBV29-1 and J is TRBJ2-7; maybe TRBD2 (6 bases). Matching the DNA end better, TRBJ2-5 makes the J call doubtful. The CDR3 length is 13 residues. Per germline, CDR1 SQVTM and CDR2 ANQGSEA.

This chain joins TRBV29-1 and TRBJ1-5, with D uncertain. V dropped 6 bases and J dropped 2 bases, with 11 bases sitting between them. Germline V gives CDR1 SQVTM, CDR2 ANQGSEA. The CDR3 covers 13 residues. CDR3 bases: TGCAGCGTGAACTTCTCCGGCAATCAGCCCCAGCATTTT. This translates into CSVNFSGNQPQHF.

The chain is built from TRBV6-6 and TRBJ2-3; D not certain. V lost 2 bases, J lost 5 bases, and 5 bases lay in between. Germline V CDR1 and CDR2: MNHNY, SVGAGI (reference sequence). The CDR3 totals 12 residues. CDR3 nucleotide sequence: TGTGCCAGCAGTTACCGGTTAGATACGCAGTATTTT. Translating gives CASSYRLDTQYF.

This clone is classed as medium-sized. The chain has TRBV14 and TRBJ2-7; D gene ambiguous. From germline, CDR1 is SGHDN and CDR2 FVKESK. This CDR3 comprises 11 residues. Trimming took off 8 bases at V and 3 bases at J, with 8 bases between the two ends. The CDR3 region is CASGDFYEQYF. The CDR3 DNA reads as TGTGCCAGCGGGGATTTCTACGAGCAGTACTTC.

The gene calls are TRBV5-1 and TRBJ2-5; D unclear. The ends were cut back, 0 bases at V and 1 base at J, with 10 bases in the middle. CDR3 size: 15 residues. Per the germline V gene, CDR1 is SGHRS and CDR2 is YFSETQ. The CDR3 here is CASSLEAGAQETQYF. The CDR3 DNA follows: TGCGCCAGCAGCTTGGAGGCCGGAGCCCAAGAGACCCAGTACTTC.

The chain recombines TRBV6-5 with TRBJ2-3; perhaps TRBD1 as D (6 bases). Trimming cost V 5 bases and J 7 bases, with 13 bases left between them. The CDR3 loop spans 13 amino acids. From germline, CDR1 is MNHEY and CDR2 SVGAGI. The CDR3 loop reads CASSRDTTNTQYF. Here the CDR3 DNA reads TGTGCCAGCAGTCGGGACACCACTAATACGCAGTATTTT.